This T cell receptor beta chain stems from a study of cytotoxic CD8 clonotypes in ibrutinib-treated CLL. This clone was detected only a few times. Trimming pared 4 bases from V and 2 bases from J, leaving 8 bases between. The CDR3 is made up of 13 amino acids. Germline assignment: CDR1 ENHRY and CDR2 SYGVKD. Assay used: immunoSEQ multiplex PCR; TCRdb lists only in-frame clones, some missing. The sample records some 200,000 clones, 55% to 85% being singletons. The sequencing used PBMCs, collected after 24 months of ibrutinib treatment. The receptor's source is a human donor with chronic lymphocytic leukemia. This rearrangement joins TRBV10-3 to TRBJ1-1; D gene ambiguous. CDR3 sequence: CAISGRSNTEAFF. The DNA for the CDR3 is TGTGCCATCAGTGGAAGGTCAAACACTGAAGCTTTCTTT.